This T cell receptor (beta chain) was identified in a study of blood T cell repertoires in COVID-19. Study-wide context: The United States, Italy and Spain supplied acute and convalescent COVID-19 samples. Sources were T cells, B-cell-depleted T cells, or PBMCs; the material itself was cDNA or gDNA.

Authors' analysis steps: From reference gene primer amplification, estimates of nucleated cell counts were derived. Only in-frame clones appear in the TCRdb table, and some are missing; sequencing was by immunoSEQ multiplex PCR. D and trimming were read from the DNA, whereas the V and J calls and clone size are those reported in that table. Among about 150,000 clones listed, about nine tenths were seen once. The source is a woman in her 70s with acute or convalescent COVID-19. Sequencing was performed on peripheral blood.

CDR3 protein: CASSPTEQGTEKLFF. The DNA of the CDR3 is TGCGCCAGCAGCCCCACCGAGCAGGGAACAGAGAAACTGTTTTTT. This chain connects TRBV4-1 to TRBJ1-4, with a tentative D call TRBD1 (5 bases). Deletions cut 4 bases from V and 11 bases from J, with 20 bases between. This CDR3 is 15 amino acids long. In germline, CDR1 is MGHRA, CDR2 YSYEKL.